This TCR beta chain was identified during a study of spatial heterogeneity in lung cancer. A single record per CDR3 protein comes from TCRdb applying MiXCR to the 5' RACE reads. The sample contains 7,000 or so distinct CDR3 sequences, around 5.3% of which appear only once. The sample's time point: sample taken at primary tumor resection. Sequencing covered unsorted whole RNA taken from tumor, nontumor lung or frozen PBMC. This clonotype was detected a few times. As an off-target read in a library built for alpha chains, this beta chain has a frequency of little significance. This CDR3 region has 13 residues. Germline assignment: CDR1 SGHTA and CDR2 FQGTGA. Between the trimmed V and J ends, which lost 5 bases and 5 bases, there was a span of 12 bases.

This receptor was obtained from a female donor with early-stage non-small cell lung cancer. The material was normal lung tissue next to the tumor, obtained at surgery. This chain uses TRBV7-3 with TRBJ2-5; D is possibly TRBD1 (6 bases). The CDR3 nucleotides read TGTGCCAGCAGCCCAGGGGTGGGGGAGACCCAGTACTTC. It yields the protein CASSPGVGETQYF.